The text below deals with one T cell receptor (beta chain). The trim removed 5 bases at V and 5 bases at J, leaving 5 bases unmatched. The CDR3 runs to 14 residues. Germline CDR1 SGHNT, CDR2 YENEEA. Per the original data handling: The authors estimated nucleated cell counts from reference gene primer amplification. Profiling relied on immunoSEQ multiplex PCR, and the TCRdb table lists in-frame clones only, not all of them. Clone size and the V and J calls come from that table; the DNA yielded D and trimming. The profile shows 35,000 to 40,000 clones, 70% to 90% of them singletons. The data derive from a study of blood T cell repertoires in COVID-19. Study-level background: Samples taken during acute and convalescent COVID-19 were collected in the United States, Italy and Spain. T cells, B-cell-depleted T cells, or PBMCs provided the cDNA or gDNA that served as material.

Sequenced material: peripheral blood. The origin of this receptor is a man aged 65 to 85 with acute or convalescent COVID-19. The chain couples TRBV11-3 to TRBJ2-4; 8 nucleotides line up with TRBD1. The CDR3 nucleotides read TGTGCCAGCAGCCTAGGGACAGGAGAAAACATTCAGTACTTC. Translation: CASSLGTGENIQYF.